The sequence of this TCR beta chain was determined in a study of blood T cell repertoires in COVID-19. This clone has just one count. Using immunoSEQ multiplex PCR, the repertoire was profiled, and TCRdb retains in-frame clones only, with some absent. The repertoire consists of approximately 190,000 clones, with around four fifths occurring once and the leading ten covering under 7.5%. From germline, CDR1 is SEHNR and CDR2 FQNEAQ (reference sequence). V dropped 5 bases and J dropped 1 base, with 8 bases sitting between them. The CDR3 is 13 residues long. Input material: peripheral blood. This clonotype originated in a woman aged 35 to 49 with acute or convalescent COVID-19. The chain combines TRBV7-9 with TRBJ1-1, with D possibly being TRBD1 (6 bases). The DNA of the CDR3 is TGTGCCAGCAGCAGGACAGCGAACACTGAAGCTTTCTTT. This codes for CASSRTANTEAFF.